These T cell receptor beta chains were read from a single sample in a study of siplizumab effects on memory and regulatory T cells. Sequenced by immunoSEQ multiplex PCR; TCRdb stores in-frame clones only, minus some. The sample contains about 100,000 clones, about 91% of which appear only once. The sample taken for sequencing was Tregs sorted from blood. The receptors originated from a human donor in good health. The conserved cysteine and the conserved F or W are not part of the CDR3 here.

J gene,V gene,CDR3 protein
TRBJ2-2,TRBV7-9,ASSLAGNRQLTGELF
TRBJ1-2,TRBV6-6,ASTPPDDVCYT
TRBJ2-7,TRBV5-6,ASSPGLAGEWYEQY
TRBJ1-1,TRBV19,ATQRSGQGFATEAF
TRBJ2-1,TRBV18,ASSPLKGNEQF
TRBJ2-7,TRBV27,ASSLSSSGRYFDEQY
TRBJ1-4,TRBV5-6,ASSLGGAEKLF
TRBJ2-5,TRBV5-6,ASSLAGPSQETQY
TRBJ1-5,TRBV10-2,ASSDPGTGDVPQH
TRBJ2-5,TRBV9,ASSVATTGGQETQY
TRBJ1-4,TRBV6-1,ASSEFALLPKLF
TRBJ1-6,TRBV2,ASRSWVRVENINSPLH
TRBJ1-1,TRBV2,ASSVQIEAF
TRBJ1-4,TRBV6-5,ASSTGFNEKLF
TRBJ1-1,TRBV6-5,ASRQYTEAF
TRBJ2-7,TRBV12-2,ASRHTGLRPYEQY
TRBJ2-5,TRBV20-1,SAYRETQY
TRBJ1-2,TRBV6-5,ASSYGVGQGLYGYT
TRBJ2-7,TRBV11-3,ASSLARAGALYEQY
TRBJ2-2,TRBV7-6,ASSFTTGELF
TRBJ2-3,TRBV18,ASSAIGGTSTDTQY
TRBJ2-1,TRBV19,ASRQPQPYNEQF